These 11 T cell receptor beta chains originate from one sample sequenced in a study of T cell responses to AZD1222 COVID-19 vaccine. TCRdb's table, derived via immunoSEQ multiplex PCR, lists solely in-frame clones and lacks some. The sample yields some 120,000 clones, 85% to 90% seen once. Sequenced here: peripheral blood, sampled on day 0 of AZD1222 vaccination. The receptors derive from an adult in good health.

The chain has TRBV11-1 and TRBJ2-1, with D hard to call. Trimming took 5 bases from V and 6 from J, leaving 8 bases between them. This CDR3 has 12 residues. Germline lookup yields CDR1 SGHAT and CDR2 FQDESV (reference sequence). The CDR3 reads CASSGTGNEQFF. The CDR3 DNA sequence: TGTGCCAGCAGCGGAACGGGCAATGAGCAGTTCTTC.

V is TRBV23-1 and J is TRBJ1-2; D not resolved. TRBV23-1 is marked as an open reading frame, function uncertain. V was pared by 7 bases and J by 8 bases, with 11 bases between. CDR3 length: 11 residues. The CDR3 nucleotides read TGCGCCAGCAAGGTTATCGGGGGCTACACCTTC. Protein product: CASKVIGGYTF.

J is TRBJ2-3 and V is TRBV24-1; 12 bases are a match to TRBD2. This CDR3 comprises 16 residues. V gave up 3 bases and J gave up 4 bases; unmatched junction bases: 4. CDR1 is KGHDR, CDR2 SFDVKD, per germline. CDR3 loop: CATSDRLAGVSDTQYF. CDR3 in DNA: TGTGCCACCAGTGATCGACTAGCGGGAGTTTCAGATACGCAGTATTTT.

The chain recombines TRBV7-8 with TRBJ1-6, with 7 bases aligning to TRBD1. The junction had 11 bases not matched to a gene; V was cut back by 5 bases and J by 7 bases. CDR1 and CDR2 (germline): SGHVS, FQNEAQ. This CDR3 has 16 amino acids. CDR3 DNA sequence: TGTGCCAGCAGCCGAGACAGGGCCCTCTCAAATTCACCCCTCCACTTT. Residues: CASSRDRALSNSPLHF.

This chain joins TRBV11-2 and TRBJ2-7; D not resolved. The V end was cut by 5 bases, the J end by 3 bases, with 5 bases between. The germline CDR1 and CDR2 sequences are SGHAT and FQNNGV. CDR3 length equals 11 residues. Here the CDR3 reads CASSPNYEQYF. In DNA, the CDR3 is TGTGCCAGCAGCCCAAACTACGAGCAGTACTTC.

The V call is TRBV28, the J call TRBJ2-3; D call uncertain. Germline CDR1 is MDHEN and CDR2 is SYDVKM. V lost 8 bases, J lost 1 base, and 19 bases lay in between. The CDR3 totals 16 residues. CDR3 sequence reads: CASGPLLPFGTDTQYF. The CDR3 nucleotides are TGTGCCAGCGGTCCCCTTCTACCTTTTGGCACAGATACGCAGTATTTT.

The sample holds a few counts of this clone. The chain employs TRBV25-1 and TRBJ2-3; possibly TRBD1 for D (6 bases). The germline V gene encodes CDR1 MGHDK and CDR2 SYGVNS. V lost 5 bases and J 6 bases, leaving 18 bases between the germline ends. The CDR3 totals 15 residues. The CDR3 sequence is CASSSQGQVRDTQYF. For the CDR3, the DNA is TGTGCCAGCAGTTCTCAGGGGCAGGTTCGGGATACGCAGTATTTT. Filled out from reference TRBV25-1 and TRBJ2-3, the complete variable domain reads EADIYQTPRYLVIGTGKKITLECSQTMGHDKMYWYQQDPGMELHLIHYSYGVNSTEKGDLSSESTVSRIRTEHFPLTLESARPSHTSQYLCASSSQGQVRDTQYFGPGTRLTVL.

The count of this clone is one. The rearrangement uses TRBV5-1 and TRBJ1-6; D is possibly TRBD1 (6 bases). The germline CDR1 and CDR2 sequences are SGHRS and YFSETQ. Deletions cut 0 bases from V and 0 bases from J, with 16 bases between. The CDR3 length is 19 residues. The CDR3 nucleotides are TGCGCCAGCAGCTTGGGCTGGGACACAACATACTCCTATAATTCACCCCTCCACTTT. Translated, it gives CASSLGWDTTYSYNSPLHF.

In its sample, this clone was seen a few times. J is TRBJ1-2 and V is TRBV7-3; D possibly corresponds to TRBD1 (5 bases). Between the trimmed V and J ends, which lost 3 bases and 4 bases, there was a span of 15 bases. Germline assignment: CDR1 SGHTA and CDR2 FQGTGA. There are 15 residues in the CDR3. The CDR3 loop reads CASSLQGGSPYGYTF. CDR3 nucleotides: TGTGCCAGCAGCTTGCAGGGTGGCAGCCCCTATGGCTACACCTTC.

The J gene is TRBJ1-6, the V gene TRBV7-2; D possibly corresponds to TRBD1 (6 bases). Trimming cost V 5 bases and J 0 bases, with 11 bases left between them. This CDR3 contains 16 residues. Germline values: CDR1 SGHTA, CDR2 FQGNSA. The CDR3 is CASSVGTFSYNSPLHF. Here the CDR3 DNA reads TGTGCCAGCAGCGTAGGGACATTCTCCTATAATTCACCCCTCCACTTT. Full variable domain (rest looked up from reference TRBV7-2 and TRBJ1-6): GAGVSQSPSNKVTEKGKDVELRCDPISGHTALYWYRQSLGQGLEFLIYFQGNSAPDKSGLPSDRFSAERTGGSVSTLTIQRTQQEDSAVYLCASSVGTFSYNSPLHFGNGTRLTVT.

This chain joins TRBV24-1 and TRBJ1-4; D is undetermined. Trimming took off 2 bases at V and 0 bases at J, with 9 bases between the two ends. CDR1 is KGHDR and CDR2 is SFDVKD in the germline V gene. This CDR3 has 16 amino acids. The CDR3 region has the DNA TGTGCCACCAGTGATTCGGGGAAAACAACTAATGAAAAACTGTTTTTT. Protein product: CATSDSGKTTNEKLFF.